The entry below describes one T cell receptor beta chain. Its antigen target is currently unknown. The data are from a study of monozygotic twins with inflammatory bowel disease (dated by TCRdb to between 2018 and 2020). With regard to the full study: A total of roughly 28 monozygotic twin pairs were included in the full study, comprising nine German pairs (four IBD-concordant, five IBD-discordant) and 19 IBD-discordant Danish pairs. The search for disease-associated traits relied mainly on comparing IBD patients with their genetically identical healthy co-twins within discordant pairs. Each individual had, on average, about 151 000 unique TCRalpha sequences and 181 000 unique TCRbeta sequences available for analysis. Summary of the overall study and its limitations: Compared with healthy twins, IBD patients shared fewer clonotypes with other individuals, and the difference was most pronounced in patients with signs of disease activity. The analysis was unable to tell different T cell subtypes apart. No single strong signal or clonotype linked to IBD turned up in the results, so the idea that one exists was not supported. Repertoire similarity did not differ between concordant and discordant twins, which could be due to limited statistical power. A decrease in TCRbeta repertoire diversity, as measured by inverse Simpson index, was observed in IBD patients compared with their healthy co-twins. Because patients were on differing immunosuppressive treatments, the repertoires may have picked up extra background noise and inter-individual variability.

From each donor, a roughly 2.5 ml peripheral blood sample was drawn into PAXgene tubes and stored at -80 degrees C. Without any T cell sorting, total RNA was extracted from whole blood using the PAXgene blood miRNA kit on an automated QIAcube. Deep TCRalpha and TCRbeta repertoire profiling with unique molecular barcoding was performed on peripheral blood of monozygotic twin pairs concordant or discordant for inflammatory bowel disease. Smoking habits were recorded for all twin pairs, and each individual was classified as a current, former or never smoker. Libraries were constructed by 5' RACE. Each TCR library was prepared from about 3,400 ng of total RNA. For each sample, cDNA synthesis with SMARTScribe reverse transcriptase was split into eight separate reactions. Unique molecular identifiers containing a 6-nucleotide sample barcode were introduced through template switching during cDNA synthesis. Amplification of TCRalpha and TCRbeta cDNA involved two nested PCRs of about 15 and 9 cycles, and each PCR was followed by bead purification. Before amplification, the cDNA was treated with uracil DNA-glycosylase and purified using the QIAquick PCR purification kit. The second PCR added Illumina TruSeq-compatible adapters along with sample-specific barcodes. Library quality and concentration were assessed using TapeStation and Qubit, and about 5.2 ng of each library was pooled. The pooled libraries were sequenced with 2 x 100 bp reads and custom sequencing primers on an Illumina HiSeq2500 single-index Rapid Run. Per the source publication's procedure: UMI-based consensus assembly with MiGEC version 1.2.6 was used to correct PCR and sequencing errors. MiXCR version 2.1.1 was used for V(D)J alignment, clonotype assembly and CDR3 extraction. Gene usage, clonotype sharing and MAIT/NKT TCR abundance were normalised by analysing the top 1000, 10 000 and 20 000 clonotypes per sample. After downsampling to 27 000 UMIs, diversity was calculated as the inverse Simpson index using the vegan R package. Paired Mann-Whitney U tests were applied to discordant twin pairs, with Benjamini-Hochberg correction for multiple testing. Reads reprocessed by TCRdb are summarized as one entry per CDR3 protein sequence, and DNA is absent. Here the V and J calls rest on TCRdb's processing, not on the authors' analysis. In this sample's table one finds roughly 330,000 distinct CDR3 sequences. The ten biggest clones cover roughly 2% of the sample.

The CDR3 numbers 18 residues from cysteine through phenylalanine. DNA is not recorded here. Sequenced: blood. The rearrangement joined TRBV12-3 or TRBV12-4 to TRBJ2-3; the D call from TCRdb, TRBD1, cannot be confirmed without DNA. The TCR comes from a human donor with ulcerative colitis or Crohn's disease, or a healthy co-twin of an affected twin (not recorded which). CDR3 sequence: CASSLGPFGRLRTDTQYF.